This is a list of T cell receptor beta chains from one sample in a study of blood T cell repertoires in COVID-19. Only in-frame clones appear in the TCRdb table, and some are missing; sequencing was by immunoSEQ multiplex PCR. This sample yields approximately 7,600 clones, of which 88% are seen a single time; roughly 9.9% belongs to the top ten. Sequenced material: peripheral blood. The receptors originated from a human donor in a cohort sampled during active COVID-19. The CDR3 runs from the conserved cysteine through the conserved F or W. A D gene is named only where the DNA matches it firmly. Part of the rows lack a size; the others show once, few, many or a class for expanded clones.

cdr3_nt cdr3_aa clone_size j_call v_call d_call
TGCGCCAGCAGCCTGTCGGACAGGGGATATCAGCCCCAGCATTTT CASSLSDRGYQPQHF . TRBJ1-5 TRBV4-1 TRBD1
TGTGCCAGCAGCGCAAACATGGGCAGAGAAGCTTTCTTT CASSANMGREAFF . TRBJ1-1 TRBV7-2 .
TGTGCCAGCTCACCAAGGCGCGAGGGCTACGAGCAGTACTTC CASSPRREGYEQYF . TRBJ2-7 TRBV18 .
TGTGCCAGTAGTAGGGACAGATACTACGAGCAGTACTTC CASSRDRYYEQYF . TRBJ2-7 TRBV19 TRBD1
TGTGCCAGCAGCCTCAGGGGACAGGGGGCGTTCACCTACGAGCAGTACTTC CASSLRGQGAFTYEQYF . TRBJ2-7 TRBV3-1/TRBV3-2 TRBD1
TGCGCCAGCAGCCAGGCTTCCTCCTACGAGCAGTACTTC CASSQASSYEQYF . TRBJ2-7 TRBV4-1 .
TGTGCCAGCAGTAGACAGGGGACGGACTATGGCTACACCTTC CASSRQGTDYGYTF . TRBJ1-2 TRBV2 TRBD1
TGTGCCAGCAGTCGGATAGGGGTTTCCGGGGCCAACGTCCTGACTTTC CASSRIGVSGANVLTF . TRBJ2-6 TRBV27 .
TGTGCCAGCTCACCCTCAGTGCCCTATGGCTACACCTTC CASSPSVPYGYTF . TRBJ1-2 TRBV18 .
TGCAGTGCTAGTCACGGGAGGGACACCGGGGAGCTGTTTTTT CSASHGRDTGELFF . TRBJ2-2 TRBV20-1 TRBD2
TGTGCCAGCAGCCCCCCGGGACAGGGGATGGAGACCCAGTACTTC CASSPPGQGMETQYF once TRBJ2-5 TRBV9 TRBD1
TGTGCCATCAGGGACGCGACTAGCGGGAGAACCTACGAGCAGTACTTC CAIRDATSGRTYEQYF . TRBJ2-7 TRBV10-3 TRBD2
TGTGCCAGCAGTCTCGGGACAGGGATCGCCTACAATGAGCAGTTCTTC CASSLGTGIAYNEQFF . TRBJ2-1 TRBV27 TRBD1
TGTGCCAGCAGTTTAGAGGGCGCCTACACAGATACGCAGTATTTT CASSLEGAYTDTQYF . TRBJ2-3 TRBV27 .
TGTGCCAGCTCACCCTTGGGGGAGCTGTTTTTT CASSPLGELFF . TRBJ2-2 TRBV18 .
TGTGCCAGCAGTACAACAGGGACCCAAGAGCAGTTCTTC CASSTTGTQEQFF . TRBJ2-1 TRBV27 .
TGTGCCAGTAGTATAAGTAGCGGGAGATACAATGAGCAGTTCTTC CASSISSGRYNEQFF . TRBJ2-1 TRBV19 TRBD2
TGTGCCAGCAGCTTGACGGGTACAGATACGCAGTATTTT CASSLTGTDTQYF . TRBJ2-3 TRBV5-4 .
TGTGCCTGGACGGGCGGGAATGAGCAGTTCTTC CAWTGGNEQFF . TRBJ2-1 TRBV30 .
TGTGCCAGCAGCAAAGCTGGAGCCTTGAGCTCTGGAAACACCATATATTTT CASSKAGALSSGNTIYF . TRBJ1-3 TRBV21-1 .
TGCGCCAGCAGCCAGGGAGGCACTGGCTACGAGCAGTACTTC CASSQGGTGYEQYF few TRBJ2-7 TRBV4-1 .
TGTGCCACCAGCAGGGACAGGGGGCCCTACGAGCAGTACTTC CATSRDRGPYEQYF . TRBJ2-7 TRBV15 TRBD1
TGCGCCAGCAGCTTTACTAGCGGGATCTACGAGCAGTACTTC CASSFTSGIYEQYF . TRBJ2-7 TRBV5-1 TRBD2
TGTGCCAGTAGTATTGGCGGGCAGCCCCAGCATTTT CASSIGGQPQHF . TRBJ1-5 TRBV19 .
TGTGCCAGTAGTATGCGGCCGAGCGGGAGGGTCACCTACGAGCAGTACTTC CASSMRPSGRVTYEQYF . TRBJ2-7 TRBV19 TRBD2
TGTGCCAGTCGACAGGGTTTCTATGGCTACACCTTC CASRQGFYGYTF . TRBJ1-2 TRBV19 TRBD1
TGTGCCAGCAGCTTGGGGGGGCCAGCCTCCTACAATGAGCAGTTCTTC CASSLGGPASYNEQFF . TRBJ2-1 TRBV5-6 .
TGTGCCAGCAGCTTACGAGTCCCGGGACAGGGTGATCAGCCCCAGCATTTT CASSLRVPGQGDQPQHF . TRBJ1-5 TRBV7-8 TRBD1
TGTGCCAGCAGTTATTCCACAGGGCGCGGCTACACCTTC CASSYSTGRGYTF . TRBJ1-2 TRBV6-5 .
TGTGCCAGCAACCCGACAGGATCCTATGGCTACACCTTC CASNPTGSYGYTF once TRBJ1-2 TRBV12-3/TRBV12-4 .
TGTGCCAGCAGTGAAGCTGTACTCTCTGGGGCCAACGTCCTGACTTTC CASSEAVLSGANVLTF . TRBJ2-6 TRBV6-1 .
TGTGCCACGTCGTTCACTAGGAGCGCAGATACGCAGTATTTT CATSFTRSADTQYF . TRBJ2-3 TRBV6-5 .
TGTGCCAGCAGCTTGGGACGAGGGACTGAAGCTTTCTTT CASSLGRGTEAFF . TRBJ1-1 TRBV5-5 .
TGTGCCAGCAGCTCGGGAGTTTCGAACTACGAGCAGTACTTC CASSSGVSNYEQYF . TRBJ2-7 TRBV5-4 .
TGTGCCAGCAGTTACTGGGAGGGAGACTACGAGCAGTACTTC CASSYWEGDYEQYF . TRBJ2-7 TRBV6-5 TRBD2
TGTGCCAGCAGCGCACAGGGCGGCACAGATACGCAGTATTTT CASSAQGGTDTQYF . TRBJ2-3 TRBV9 .
TGTGCCATCAGTGAGTCTTCAGGGCAGGGAAGCTCCTACAATGAGCAGTTCTTC CAISESSGQGSSYNEQFF . TRBJ2-1 TRBV10-3 .
TGTGCCAGCAGCTTGGACAGAAACACCATATATTTT CASSLDRNTIYF . TRBJ1-3 TRBV5-6 .
TGCGCCAGCAGCCGGACTAGCGGGAGATACAATGAGCAGTTCTTC CASSRTSGRYNEQFF . TRBJ2-1 TRBV10-2 TRBD2
TGTGCCAGCAGCAACCCAGGACAGGCTAACGACGAGCAGTACTTC CASSNPGQANDEQYF . TRBJ2-7 TRBV4-2 TRBD1
TGTGCCAGCAGGGACAGGCCGTACAATGAGCAGTTCTTC CASRDRPYNEQFF . TRBJ2-1 TRBV2 TRBD1
TGTGCCAGTAGTGATCGAGGCGGTTTTACTCGCTATAGCAATCAGCCCCAGCATTTT CASSDRGGFTRYSNQPQHF . TRBJ1-5 TRBV19 .
TGTGCCAGCAGTTTCTTGGGACAGGGCCCCGATACGCAGTATTTT CASSFLGQGPDTQYF . TRBJ2-3 TRBV27 TRBD1
TGTGCCACCAGCAGAGATCAGGTACGCGAGCAGTACTTC CATSRDQVREQYF . TRBJ2-7 TRBV15 .
TGCGCCAGCAGTCCGCCGGGACAGGGGCACGGTAATCAGCCCCAGCATTTT CASSPPGQGHGNQPQHF . TRBJ1-5 TRBV23-1 TRBD1
TGTGCCAGTAGTATCCAGGGCCTTAGCAATCAGCCCCAGCATTTT CASSIQGLSNQPQHF . TRBJ1-5 TRBV19 .
TGCGCCAGCAGCTTCCGGGACAGAGGGTACAATGAGCAGTTCTTC CASSFRDRGYNEQFF once TRBJ2-1 TRBV5-1 TRBD1